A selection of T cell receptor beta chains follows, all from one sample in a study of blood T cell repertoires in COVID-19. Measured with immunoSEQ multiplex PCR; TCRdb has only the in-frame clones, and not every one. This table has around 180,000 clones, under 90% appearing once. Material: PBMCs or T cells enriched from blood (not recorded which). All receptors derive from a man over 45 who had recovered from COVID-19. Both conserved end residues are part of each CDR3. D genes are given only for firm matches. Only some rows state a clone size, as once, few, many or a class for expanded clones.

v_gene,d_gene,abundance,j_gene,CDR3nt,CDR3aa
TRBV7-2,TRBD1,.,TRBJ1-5,TGTGCCAGCAGCCCGGGACAGGGGAATCAGCCCCAGCATTTT,CASSPGQGNQPQHF
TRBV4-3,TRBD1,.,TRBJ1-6,TGCGCCAGCAGCCAAGATTTAAGGGGACAGGGTGCTTCACCCCTCCACTTT,CASSQDLRGQGASPLHF
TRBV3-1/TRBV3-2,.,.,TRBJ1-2,TGTGCCAGCACCTCTGGGGACTTGGGCTACACCTTC,CASTSGDLGYTF
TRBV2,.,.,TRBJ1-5,TGTGCCAGCGGGCCCGGGGGGCTCGGACAGCCCCAGCATTTT,CASGPGGLGQPQHF
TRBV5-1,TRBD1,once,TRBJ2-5,TGCGCCAGCAGCGTGGACAGGGCAGAGACCCAGTACTTC,CASSVDRAETQYF
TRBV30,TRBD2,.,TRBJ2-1,TGTGCCTGGAGCCGCTGGGCGGCGGGGGGGCAAGAGCAGTTCTTC,CAWSRWAAGGQEQFF
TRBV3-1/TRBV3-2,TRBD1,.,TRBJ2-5,TGTGCCAGCAGCCCCCGGGACAGGCAAGAGACCCAGTACTTC,CASSPRDRQETQYF
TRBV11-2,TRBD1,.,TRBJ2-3,TGTGCCAGCAGCGCCCGTGGGACAGGGGAAGGAGATACGCAGTATTTT,CASSARGTGEGDTQYF
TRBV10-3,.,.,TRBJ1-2,TGTGCCATCAGTGAGGTAGGGGGCTATGGCTACACCTTC,CAISEVGGYGYTF
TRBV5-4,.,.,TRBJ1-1,TGTGCCAGCAGCCCCTCGGGGGACCGCACTGAAGCTTTCTTT,CASSPSGDRTEAFF
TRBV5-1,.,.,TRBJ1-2,TGCGCCAGCAGCCCTCCACCAGGGGGCTACACCTTC,CASSPPPGGYTF
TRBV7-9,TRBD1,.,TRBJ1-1,TGTGCCAGCAGCTTAGAAGGGACAGGGCTTTCTTTT,CASSLEGTGLSF
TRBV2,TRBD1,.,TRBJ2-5,TGTGCCAGCACCCTAATGGGACAGGGGGCAACAGAGACCCAGTACTTC,CASTLMGQGATETQYF
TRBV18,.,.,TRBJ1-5,TGTGCCAGCTCACCACCGCAAGGGGTAAATCAGCCCCAGCATTTT,CASSPPQGVNQPQHF
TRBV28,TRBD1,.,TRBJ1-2,TGTGCCACATACCGACAGGGCGTTTTCTATGGCTACACCTTC,CATYRQGVFYGYTF
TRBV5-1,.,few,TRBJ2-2,TGCGCCAGCAGCGCCTCCCCCGGGGGGCAACGCGGGGAGCTGTTTTTT,CASSASPGGQRGELFF
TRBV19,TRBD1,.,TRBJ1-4,TGTGCCAGTAGCACGGACAGGGGTGAAAAACTGTTTTTT,CASSTDRGEKLFF